The rows below give T cell receptor beta chains drawn from one sample of a study of T cells in Graves' hyperthyroidism and ophthalmopathy. TCRdb redid the calling of the multiplex PCR reads with MiXCR, one entry per CDR3 protein. The sample has about 570,000 distinct CDR3 sequences, roughly 46% seen once. The sequenced sample consisted of peripheral blood or thyroid tissue (not recorded which). Every receptor here comes from an adult woman with Graves' disease, either hyperthyroidism or ophthalmopathy (not recorded which). Both conserved end residues are part of each CDR3. The D gene is left open where the match is weak. A clone size is listed for some rows: how often the clone was seen (once, few, many), or a class if it is expanded.

DNA	CDR3	D	V	J	size
TGTGCCAGCAGTGCAGAGTGGTACACTGAAGCTTTCTTT	CASSAEWYTEAFF	-	TRBV6-1	TRBJ1-1	-
TGTGCCAGCAGCTTAACGGCTGGAGGGGACTATGGCTACACCTTC	CASSLTAGGDYGYTF	-	TRBV7-3	TRBJ1-2	many
TGTGCCACCAGTCGCGGACCCGGGGAGCTGTTTTTT	CATSRGPGELFF	-	TRBV24-1	TRBJ2-2	many
TGTGCCAGCAACAAGCTCCTCGGACATTATAATTCACCCCTCCACTTT	CASNKLLGHYNSPLHF	-	TRBV6-5	TRBJ1-6	once
TGTGCCAGCAGCTTGGGGACAGGACCCCTAACAGGCAATCAGCCCCAGCATTTT	CASSLGTGPLTGNQPQHF	TRBD1	TRBV5-6	TRBJ1-5	many
TGTGCCAGTAGTACCCCGGAGGATGCCCAGTACTTC	CASSTPEDAQYF	-	TRBV19	TRBJ2-5	many
TGTGCCACCAGCAGAGGTGAGGTGGTTGGAGAGACCCAGTACTTC	CATSRGEVVGETQYF	-	TRBV15	TRBJ2-5	many
TGTGCCAGCAGCCCGGGACTCGTCCAAGAGACCCAGTACTTC	CASSPGLVQETQYF	-	TRBV9	TRBJ2-5	-
TGTGCCAGCAGCCCAGTAGCCATACAAGAGACCCAGTACTTC	CASSPVAIQETQYF	-	TRBV9	TRBJ2-5	-
TGCAGTGCTCCAAGAGGGGGGCAGGAGAATTCACCCCTCCACTTT	CSAPRGGQENSPLHF	-	TRBV20-1	TRBJ1-6	many
TGTGCCAGCAGTCGTGGGACAGGGAACACTGAAGCTTTCTTT	CASSRGTGNTEAFF	TRBD1	TRBV6-5	TRBJ1-1	many
TGTGCCAGCACCCCGGACGGGGTAAACTATGGCTACACCTTC	CASTPDGVNYGYTF	-	TRBV6-2/TRBV6-3	TRBJ1-2	many
TGTGCCAGCAGCCCCGCTAGCTGGGCCAACGTCCTGACTTTC	CASSPASWANVLTF	-	TRBV7-3	TRBJ2-6	-
TGTGCCACCAGCAGTTCGGGGTCACCCTCGGGGGAGCAGTACTTC	CATSSSGSPSGEQYF	-	TRBV15	TRBJ2-7	-
TGTGCCAGCAGGGACAGGGGGCGATATGGGGCCAACGTCCTGACTTTC	CASRDRGRYGANVLTF	TRBD1	TRBV6-2/TRBV6-3	TRBJ2-6	many
TGCAGCGTTGAAGATCGCAAATACGAGCAGTACTTC	CSVEDRKYEQYF	-	TRBV29-1	TRBJ2-7	many
TGTGCCATCAGTGAGCCAGAACCGGGGGATAATTCACCCCTCCACTTT	CAISEPEPGDNSPLHF	-	TRBV10-3	TRBJ1-6	-
TGCGCCAGCAGCCAAGGAAGGACTAGCGGGATGAACGAGCAGTACTTC	CASSQGRTSGMNEQYF	TRBD2	TRBV4-1	TRBJ2-7	many
TGTGCCAGCAGCACCTTCCGGGACAGGAGCTCCTACGAGCAGTACTTC	CASSTFRDRSSYEQYF	TRBD1	TRBV7-9	TRBJ2-7	-
TGTGCCAGCAGCTCGAGACCGGGACTCGACTATGGCTACACCTTC	CASSSRPGLDYGYTF	-	TRBV7-9	TRBJ1-2	-
TGTGCCAGCAGTATCGGACTACCACAATACGAGCAGTACTTC	CASSIGLPQYEQYF	-	TRBV27	TRBJ2-7	few
TGCAGCGCCCGGACATGGGGCAACTCTGGGGCCAACGTCCTGACTTTC	CSARTWGNSGANVLTF	-	TRBV29-1	TRBJ2-6	many
TGTGCCAGCAGTTTCCTCCGGGACAACTCCTACGAGCAGTACTTC	CASSFLRDNSYEQYF	-	TRBV11-2	TRBJ2-7	-
TGTGCCAGCAGCCCTAGCGCCCTGGGGGAGACCCAGTACTTC	CASSPSALGETQYF	-	TRBV7-2	TRBJ2-5	many
TGTGCCACCAGTCCTGGGGAGGGCGGCTACACCTTC	CATSPGEGGYTF	-	TRBV24-1	TRBJ1-2	few
TGTGCCACCAGCAGAGATAAGTACTTC	CATSRDKYF	-	TRBV15	TRBJ2-7	-
TGTGCCAGCAGCTCTCCTGGATTCGCGCGGCAGTACTTC	CASSSPGFARQYF	-	TRBV6-2/TRBV6-3	TRBJ2-7	many
TGTGCCAGCAGTGCTAGCTACGGGGAGCTGTTTTTT	CASSASYGELFF	-	TRBV13	TRBJ2-2	-
TGTGCCAGCAAGAGGGAGTCTAACTATGGCTACACCTTC	CASKRESNYGYTF	-	TRBV2	TRBJ1-2	many
TGTGCCAGTACCCCCATCAGGGGGCGGGATGAAAAACTGTTTTTT	CASTPIRGRDEKLFF	TRBD1	TRBV19	TRBJ1-4	once
TGCAGTGCTAGGACAGTTGCTAACTATGGCTACACCTTC	CSARTVANYGYTF	-	TRBV20-1	TRBJ1-2	-
TGTGCCAGCAGCCGTCTTTGGGACCTTGAAGCTTTCTTT	CASSRLWDLEAFF	-	TRBV6-5	TRBJ1-1	-
TGTGCCAGCAGTTTTGTCTCGAACACTGAAGCTTTCTTT	CASSFVSNTEAFF	-	TRBV27	TRBJ1-1	few
TGCGCCAGCAGCCGAGGACAGGGCGGGGAGCTGTACTTC	CASSRGQGGELYF	TRBD1	TRBV5-1	TRBJ2-7	-
TGTGCCAGCAGTTACTCTACAGGAGACACTGAAGCTTTCTTT	CASSYSTGDTEAFF	-	TRBV6-5	TRBJ1-1	many
TGTGCCAGCAGCCGAAGGGATCCCGGAAACACCATATATTTT	CASSRRDPGNTIYF	-	TRBV3-1	TRBJ1-3	many
TGTGCCAGCAGCTTAATCGGGACAGGGTGGAGGGCAAATTCACCCCTCCACTTT	CASSLIGTGWRANSPLHF	TRBD1	TRBV11-2	TRBJ1-6	-
TGCAGTGCTAGAGCATCGCAGCATGAAGCTTTCTTT	CSARASQHEAFF	-	TRBV20-1	TRBJ1-1	-
TGTGCCAGCAGCCGAAGAGGCGGCTACACCGGGGAGCTGTTTTTT	CASSRRGGYTGELFF	-	TRBV7-9	TRBJ2-2	-
TGTGCCGCCTCGGGGGGGAACTATGGCTACACCTTC	CAASGGNYGYTF	-	TRBV10-3	TRBJ1-2	few
TGCAGTGCTAGTCGCGGATCTTCTAACTATGGCTACACCTTC	CSASRGSSNYGYTF	-	TRBV20-1	TRBJ1-2	once
TGCGCCAGCAGCCCGGGACAGTTTGCTAATCAGCCCCAGCATTTT	CASSPGQFANQPQHF	TRBD1	TRBV5-1	TRBJ1-5	-
TGCAGTGGGACAGTTGCGAACACCGGGGAGCTGTTTTTT	CSGTVANTGELFF	TRBD1	TRBV29-1	TRBJ2-2	few
TGTGCCAGCAGCCCTCGGACGGGGCGGGATCGAGCTGGGGCTTTCTTT	CASSPRTGRDRAGAFF	-	TRBV7-3	TRBJ1-1	-
TGTGCCCCCTTTGATCTGATGAGTGGCTACACCTTC	CAPFDLMSGYTF	-	TRBV5-4	TRBJ1-2	-
TGTGCCAGCAGTGGCCGAGGGGGAAATCAGCCCCAGCATTTT	CASSGRGGNQPQHF	-	TRBV2	TRBJ1-5	-
TGTGCCAGCAGTTCTTGGGTTGAGGAGGAAACCCAGCCCCAGCATTTT	CASSSWVEEETQPQHF	-	TRBV2	TRBJ1-5	few
TGCGCCAGCAGCCAACCGACTAGCGGGAGAGGGGAGACCCAGTACTTC	CASSQPTSGRGETQYF	TRBD2	TRBV4-1	TRBJ2-5	many
TGCAGTGCTTCCGGGACTAGCGGGAGGACAGAGACCCAGTACTTC	CSASGTSGRTETQYF	TRBD2	TRBV20-1	TRBJ2-5	-
TGCGCCAGCAGGGCGGGGAGTAGTAAGGAGACCCAGTACTTC	CASRAGSSKETQYF	-	TRBV5-1	TRBJ2-5	-
TGCAGTGCTAGACGGGACAGGGATCCCCACGAGCAGTACTTC	CSARRDRDPHEQYF	TRBD1	TRBV20-1	TRBJ2-7	many